What follows is one T cell receptor (beta chain) and its context. The antigen remains undetermined. The sample originates from a study of beta chain features in type 1 diabetes. Findings of the study overall: Any HLA effect on TCRB rearrangement was left unresolved by small sub-analyses.

All of the isolated RNA was reverse transcribed, so expressed TCRB transcripts were sequenced. Sequencing of naive, central memory and regulatory T cell samples gave an average of about 3.57 million reads. The data were produced by immunoSEQ multiplex PCR, yet TCRdb's version contains in-frame clones alone and is incomplete. The sample records under 900,000 clones, 15% to 20% being singletons. Input material: naive CD4+ T cells from blood. This TCR was sampled from a woman in her late teens or twenties in good health.

CDR3 sequence: CASRDSRDRSTDTQYF. CDR3 in DNA: TGTGCCAGCAGAGATAGCCGGGACAGGTCCACAGATACGCAGTATTTT. The chain recombines TRBV2 with TRBJ2-3; TRBD1 aligns across 8 bases. CDR3 size: 16 residues. J was trimmed by 2 bases and V by 6 bases; bases with no gene match: 10. Germline lookup yields CDR1 SNHLY and CDR2 FYNNEI. Drawing the rest from reference TRBV2 and TRBJ2-3, the complete variable domain is EPEVTQTPSHQVTQMGQEVILRCVPISNHLYFYWYRQILGQKVEFLVSFYNNEISEKSEIFDDQFSVERPDGSNFTLKIRSTKLEDSAMYFCASRDSRDRSTDTQYFGPGTRLTVL.